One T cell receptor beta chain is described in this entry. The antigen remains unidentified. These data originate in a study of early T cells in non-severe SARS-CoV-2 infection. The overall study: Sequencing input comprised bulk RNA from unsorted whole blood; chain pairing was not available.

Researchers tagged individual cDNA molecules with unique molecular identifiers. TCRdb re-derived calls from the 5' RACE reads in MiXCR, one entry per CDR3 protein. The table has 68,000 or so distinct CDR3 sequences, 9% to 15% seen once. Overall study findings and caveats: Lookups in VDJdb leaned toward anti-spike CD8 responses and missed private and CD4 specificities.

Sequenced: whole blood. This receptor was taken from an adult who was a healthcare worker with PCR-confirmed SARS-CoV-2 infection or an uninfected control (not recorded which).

CDR3 loop: CASSRTGGALNAGNTIYF. Written as DNA, the CDR3 is TGTGCCAGCAGCCGGACAGGTGGTGCGTTGAACGCTGGAAACACCATATATTTT. The chain links TRBV3-1 to TRBJ1-3; TRBD1 matches 7 bases. The germline gives CDR1 LGHDT, CDR2 YNNKEL (reference sequence). The CDR3 has 18 residues. Unmatched junction bases numbered 14, after V lost 4 bases and J lost 2 bases.